This paragraph reports one TCR beta chain. This entry belongs to a study of blood T cells in healthy people across ages. Germline V gene data show CDR1 as LNHDA and CDR2 as SQIVND (reference sequence). The CDR3 covers 14 residues. Trimming took 2 bases from V and 0 from J, leaving 2 bases between them. For the second PCR, which ran for 7 to 11 cycles, a sample-barcoded 5' primer and a J-beta primer mix were used. TCRdb redid the calling of the 5' RACE reads with MiXCR, one entry per CDR3 protein. The table lists 850,000 to 950,000 distinct CDR3 sequences, 29% of them singletons. Every sample yielded at least 6.5 million isolated PBMCs.

Source material: blood. This clonotype originated in a woman over 75 in good health. The V call is TRBV19, the J call TRBJ1-6; D gene uncertain. The CDR3, as DNA: TGTGCCAGTAGTATATCCTCCTATAATTCACCCCTCCACTTT. It translates to CASSISSYNSPLHF. Combining the CDR3 with reference TRBV19 and TRBJ1-6 gives the whole variable domain DGGITQSPKYLFRKEGQNVTLSCEQNLNHDAMYWYRQDPGQGLRLIYYSQIVNDFQKGDIAEGYSVSREKKESFPLTVTSAQKNPTAFYLCASSISSYNSPLHFGNGTRLTVT.